A selection of T cell receptor beta chains follows, all from one sample in a study of cytomegalovirus exposure and HLA in healthy donors. Data came from immunoSEQ multiplex PCR; TCRdb stores just in-frame clones and leaves some out. The table has some 130,000 clones, 74% seen once. Sequenced input: PBMCs. Source of these receptors: a woman between 50 and 59 years old in good health and CMV-seropositive. The CDR3 runs from the conserved cysteine through the conserved F or W. D genes are given only for firm matches. Clone size is given for some rows only: seen once, a few or many times, or a class if the clone is expanded.

abundance	j_gene	v_gene	d_gene	CDR3nt	CDR3aa
NA	TRBJ1-1	TRBV5-6	NA	TGTGCCAGCAGCTTGTTTACGCGGGCGACTGAAGCTTTCTTT	CASSLFTRATEAFF
NA	TRBJ2-5	TRBV27	NA	TGTGCCAGCAGTTTATGGTCGGGGGACGTTACCCAGTACTTC	CASSLWSGDVTQYF
NA	TRBJ1-2	TRBV5-4	NA	TGTGCCAGCAGCTTGGGAGCGGAACGATTCTATGGCTACACCTTC	CASSLGAERFYGYTF
NA	TRBJ1-2	TRBV19	NA	TGTGCCAGTAGTCCGCGGTCAGGGGTTAACTATGGCTACACCTTC	CASSPRSGVNYGYTF
NA	TRBJ1-1	TRBV19	NA	TGTGCCAGTACCCCCACAGGGCACACTGAAGCTTTCTTT	CASTPTGHTEAFF
NA	TRBJ2-5	TRBV10-2	NA	TGCGCCAGCAGTGAGTCGGGAGGAGATGGGGAGACCCAGTACTTC	CASSESGGDGETQYF
NA	TRBJ2-1	TRBV7-8	NA	TGTGCCAGCAGCTTCCGGGGCAATGAGCAGTTCTTC	CASSFRGNEQFF
NA	TRBJ2-3	TRBV18	TRBD2	TGTGCCAGCTCACCACGCGGGGGGGACTCAGATACGCAGTATTTT	CASSPRGGDSDTQYF
NA	TRBJ2-2	TRBV11-3	TRBD2	TGTGCCAGCACCCCCACTAGCGGGGCTATCGGGGAGCTGTTTTTT	CASTPTSGAIGELFF
NA	TRBJ1-5	TRBV27	NA	TGTGCCAGCAGTTCAGGGGTATCGGGCAATCAGCCCCAGCATTTT	CASSSGVSGNQPQHF
NA	TRBJ1-6	TRBV10-1	TRBD1	TGCGCCAGTCTTTCCGGGACAGAAAATTCACCCCTCCACTTT	CASLSGTENSPLHF
NA	TRBJ1-1	TRBV28	NA	TGTGCCAGCAGCTTACAGGGAACTGAAGCTTTCTTT	CASSLQGTEAFF
few	TRBJ1-6	TRBV27	NA	TGTGCCAGCAGTTTCGCAGGGGCCGTTAATTCACCCCTCCACTTT	CASSFAGAVNSPLHF
NA	TRBJ1-1	TRBV27	TRBD1	TGTGCCAGCAGTCCTCCCCGGCCCGGGACAGGGACGAACACTGAAGCTTTCTTT	CASSPPRPGTGTNTEAFF
NA	TRBJ2-2	TRBV18	NA	TGTGCCAGCTCGTCTCTGGACATGAACACCGGGGAGCTGTTTTTT	CASSSLDMNTGELFF
NA	TRBJ1-4	TRBV29-1	TRBD1	TGCAGCGCTAAACCCGGGACAGGGATTTCAGGGGCAGAAGAAAAACTGTTTTTT	CSAKPGTGISGAEEKLFF
NA	TRBJ2-6	TRBV5-1	TRBD1	TGCGCCAGCAGCTGGACAGGTGACTCTGGGGCCAACGTCCTGACTTTC	CASSWTGDSGANVLTF
NA	TRBJ2-7	TRBV19	NA	TGTGCCAGTAGCGCCGCGAGGTCCGGCGAGCAGTACTTC	CASSAARSGEQYF
NA	TRBJ1-4	TRBV2	NA	TGTGCCAGCAGAGATTGGGACTCCGGCACTGGGGAAAAACTGTTTTTT	CASRDWDSGTGEKLFF
NA	TRBJ2-3	TRBV7-9	NA	TGTGCCAGCAGGACGGAGCAGGATACGCAGTATTTT	CASRTEQDTQYF
few	TRBJ1-1	TRBV10-2	NA	TGCGCCAGCAGGCCTACCCTCCCACTACATATGAACACTGAAGCTTTCTTT	CASRPTLPLHMNTEAFF
NA	TRBJ1-1	TRBV11-2	TRBD1	TGTGCCAGCAGCTCTCCACGACAGGGGATGAACACTGAAGCTTTCTTT	CASSSPRQGMNTEAFF
few	TRBJ2-7	TRBV7-9	NA	TGTGCCAGCAGCCACTCCAGCGGCGAGCAGTACTTC	CASSHSSGEQYF
NA	TRBJ1-2	TRBV29-1	NA	TGCAGCGTTGGGCCGGCGGGTGGCTACACCTTC	CSVGPAGGYTF
NA	TRBJ1-1	TRBV7-8	NA	TGTGCCAGCAGCTTAGCCCAGGGGTTTGAAGCTTTCTTT	CASSLAQGFEAFF
NA	TRBJ1-5	TRBV30	NA	TGTGCCTGGAGTGTAAGGAGTCGGGGCAATCAGCCCCAGCATTTT	CAWSVRSRGNQPQHF
NA	TRBJ1-6	TRBV27	NA	TGTGCCAGCAGTTTATGGGGAGTAGATTCACCCCTCCACTTT	CASSLWGVDSPLHF
NA	TRBJ1-2	TRBV4-1	NA	TGCGCCAGCAGCCAACGGGGGTTGGTCGGGAAAGGCTACACCTTC	CASSQRGLVGKGYTF
NA	TRBJ1-1	TRBV30	TRBD1	TGTGCCTGGATCCGCAGGACAGGGGGCGCGGGGAACACTGAAGCTTTCTTT	CAWIRRTGGAGNTEAFF
NA	TRBJ1-1	TRBV6-5	NA	TGTGCCAGCAGTTACTCCGCCTTGGGGAGAAGGGCTGAAGCTTTCTTT	CASSYSALGRRAEAFF
NA	TRBJ2-3	TRBV6-4	NA	TGTGCCAGCAGTTCCTCGGGGAAAAGCACAGATACGCAGTATTTT	CASSSSGKSTDTQYF
NA	TRBJ2-3	TRBV19	TRBD2	TGTGCCAGTACAAAAACTAGCGGGGGCCGGGATACGCAGTATTTT	CASTKTSGGRDTQYF
NA	TRBJ2-5	TRBV15	TRBD2	TGTGCCACCAGCGGGGGACTAGCGGGGGGTGGCCAGTACTTC	CATSGGLAGGGQYF
NA	TRBJ2-7	TRBV12-2	NA	TGTGCAAGTCGCTTAGGGGGGGGTCGCGAGCAGTACTTC	CASRLGGGREQYF
few	TRBJ1-2	TRBV28	NA	TGTGCCAGCAGTTTACTGGGGGCACGTGGCTATGGCTACACCTTC	CASSLLGARGYGYTF
NA	TRBJ1-4	TRBV4-2	NA	TGTGCCAGCAGCCAAGACGGGGGGAATGAAAAACTGTTTTTT	CASSQDGGNEKLFF
NA	TRBJ2-7	TRBV12-5	NA	TGTGCTAGTGCCCGGGACTCCCGTGGCGAGCAGTACTTC	CASARDSRGEQYF
NA	TRBJ1-4	TRBV7-9	NA	TGTGCCAGCAGCACTATTACAGGGCAAGAAAAACTGTTTTTT	CASSTITGQEKLFF
NA	TRBJ2-1	TRBV7-2	TRBD2	TGTGCCAGCAGCCTGGCGGCGGGGGGTACCTACAATGAGCAGTTCTTC	CASSLAAGGTYNEQFF
NA	TRBJ2-5	TRBV2	NA	TGTGCCAGCAGCACGGGGGTCCGGGAGACCCAGTACTTC	CASSTGVRETQYF
NA	TRBJ1-2	TRBV2	TRBD1	TGTGCCAGCATGCGACAGGGCTATGGCTACACCTTC	CASMRQGYGYTF
NA	TRBJ1-1	TRBV15	NA	TGTGCCACCAGCAGGGCCCTCCCCTACACTGAAGCTTTCTTT	CATSRALPYTEAFF
few	TRBJ1-1	TRBV27	NA	TGTGCCAGCAGACAGGGACGAGGGGCTTTCTTT	CASRQGRGAFF
NA	TRBJ2-3	TRBV19	NA	TGTGCCAGTAGTATACAGGCAGATACGCAGTATTTT	CASSIQADTQYF
NA	TRBJ2-3	TRBV5-6	TRBD2	TGTGCCAGCAGGCCGGGACTAGCCACAGATACGCAGTATTTT	CASRPGLATDTQYF
NA	TRBJ2-2	TRBV6-5	NA	TGTGCCAGCACTCCCGCCAGGAACACCGGGGAGCTGTTTTTT	CASTPARNTGELFF
NA	TRBJ1-4	TRBV7-6	NA	TGTGCCAGCAGCTTAGGCATTCGGGGTGGAAAACTGTTTTTT	CASSLGIRGGKLFF
NA	TRBJ2-5	TRBV19	NA	TGTGCCAGTAGTCAGTCCGCTTTAGAGACCCAGTACTTC	CASSQSALETQYF
NA	TRBJ2-6	TRBV5-1	TRBD1	TGCGCCAGCAGCCCCGGGACAGGGAATTCTGGGGCCAACGTCCTGACTTTC	CASSPGTGNSGANVLTF
NA	TRBJ2-2	TRBV28	NA	TGTGCCAGCCGCCCAGGGGTCACCGGGGAGCTGTTTTTT	CASRPGVTGELFF
NA	TRBJ2-4	TRBV11-2	NA	TGTGCCAGCAGCTGGCCGGGGGACATTCAGTACTTC	CASSWPGDIQYF
NA	TRBJ2-7	TRBV7-2	TRBD1	TGTGCCAGCAGCCGGACAGGGGTCTACGAGCAGTACTTC	CASSRTGVYEQYF
NA	TRBJ2-1	TRBV18	TRBD1	TGTGCCAGCTCGGAACAAACAGGGGGCAAGTTCAATGAGCAGTTCTTC	CASSEQTGGKFNEQFF
NA	TRBJ1-2	TRBV12-5	NA	TGTGCTAGTGGTTTGACGCCTCCCGACAGTCACTATGGCTACACCTTC	CASGLTPPDSHYGYTF
once	TRBJ2-7	TRBV5-1	NA	TGCGCCAGCAGCTTGGTTGGGGCCAATCTCTACGAGCAGTACTTC	CASSLVGANLYEQYF